A selection of T cell receptor beta chains follows, all from one sample in a study of shared clonotypes between healthy human individuals. Sequenced by immunoSEQ multiplex PCR; TCRdb stores in-frame clones only, minus some. Of some 690,000 clones listed, about 90% are singletons. The sequenced sample consisted of memory CD8+ T cells from PBMCs. These receptors all come from a man younger than 30 in good health. Some clones in this sample may be carry-over from other donors' samples. Both conserved end residues are trimmed from each CDR3. The size of a clone is reported for some rows only, either as once, few or many, or as a class for expanded clones.

V	size	CDR3
TRBV27	NA	ASSSSGRVGNEQF
TRBV14	NA	ASSQDLTGIYEQY
TRBV7-9	once	ASSDRSSYNEQF
TRBV29-1	NA	SVVGQPSSYEQY
TRBV2	NA	ASSEARGEIGQF
TRBV11-3	NA	ASSWDSGTHQY
TRBV7-6	NA	ASSPGGISSYNEQF
TRBV28	NA	ASSLRGLDEQF
TRBV27	NA	ASSLSPNQPQH
TRBV28	NA	ASSSRATSGRVKTQY
TRBV6-5	NA	ASSYRGPRETQY
TRBV6-1	NA	ASSAGKYTGELF
TRBV5-8	NA	ASSLELRNQREGRDGELF
TRBV19	NA	ASSVGPGQGMGYT
TRBV27	NA	ASSFTSFHNEQF
TRBV27	NA	ASSLSSRNEQF
TRBV30	few	AWSVRWRDHRYT
TRBV9	NA	ASSVRGYRRPGDTEAF
TRBV5-8	NA	ASSPDLEGWGKKNIQY
TRBV7-3	NA	ASSLTARGEQY
TRBV2	NA	ASSELGDRGREQY
TRBV2	once	ASRPGLAVITGELF
TRBV6-5	NA	ASSYRGAGELF
TRBV19	NA	ASSIGPGKFTSGNTIY
TRBV2	NA	ASSGLDRVNTEAF
TRBV28	NA	ASSSRLAGWYEQY
TRBV29-1	NA	SVRDGMYEQY